The 15 T cell receptor beta chains below were found in one sample sequenced in a study of T cell responses to AZD1222 COVID-19 vaccine. Repertoires were generated with immunoSEQ multiplex PCR, while TCRdb's copy carries only in-frame clones and drops some. This sample carries 180,000 or so clones, approximately 93% of them seen once, and the ten largest clones take around 1%. The sequencing used peripheral blood, collected 28 days after the second AZD1222 dose. The receptors derive from an adult who received the AZD1222 COVID-19 vaccine.

This clone was counted a single time. V is TRBV11-2 and J is TRBJ1-1; D uncertain. V lost 0 bases to trimming and J lost 4 bases, with 6 bases between them. Germline loops: CDR1 SGHAT, CDR2 FQNNGV. CDR3 length: 13 residues. The CDR3 sequence is CASSLDQFTEAFF. The CDR3 bases are TGTGCCAGCAGCTTAGATCAGTTCACTGAAGCTTTCTTT.

The gene calls are TRBV6-6 and TRBJ2-5, with 8 positions matching TRBD1. The CDR3 runs to 14 residues. Germline loops: CDR1 MNHNY, CDR2 SVGAGI (reference sequence). Losses at the gene ends were 2 bases for V and 3 bases for J; bases not matched to a gene: 2. DNA of the CDR3: TGTGCCAGCAGTTACGTGACAGGGGAAGAGACCCAGTACTTC. The encoded protein is CASSYVTGEETQYF.

The V and J genes are TRBV6-5 and TRBJ2-3; a possible D gene is TRBD1 (5 bases). The V and J ends lost 6 bases and 4 bases respectively, with 17 bases between them. CDR3 length: 15 residues. The germline V gene encodes CDR1 MNHEY and CDR2 SVGAGI. Here the CDR3 DNA reads TGTGCCAGCAGCCTACGGTGGGGCCGTGCAGATACGCAGTATTTT. It is translated as CASSLRWGRADTQYF.

In nucleotides, the CDR3 is TGCAGTGCTAGAGATATCTATGGCTACACCTTC. Its translation: CSARDIYGYTF. The J gene is TRBJ1-2, the V gene TRBV20-1; D not resolved. Trimming shortened V by 0 bases and J by 4 bases, and 3 bases separated the two germline ends. Germline V gene sequence: CDR1 DFQATT, CDR2 SNEGSKA (reference sequence). CDR3 length: 11 residues.

V is TRBV19 and J is TRBJ1-5; 9 bases fit TRBD1. Germline V gives CDR1 LNHDA, CDR2 SQIVND (reference sequence). The CDR3 extends over 14 amino acids. After removal of 6 bases from V and 6 bases from J, the junction contained 6 bases not matched to a gene. CDR3 loop: CASRPTGGRQPQHF. CDR3 DNA sequence: TGTGCCAGTAGGCCCACAGGGGGCCGTCAGCCCCAGCATTTT.

The rearrangement uses TRBV7-2 and TRBJ2-1, with 7 bases matching TRBD2. Germline CDR1 reads SGHTA; CDR2 reads FQGNSA. The CDR3 covers 16 residues. The trim removed 5 bases at V and 7 bases at J, leaving 14 bases unmatched. The CDR3 sequence is CASSPGTLGGWNEQFF. The CDR3 nucleotides read TGTGCCAGCAGCCCCGGGACCCTCGGGGGGTGGAATGAGCAGTTCTTC.

The chain combines TRBV6-2 or TRBV6-3 with TRBJ2-2, with D unclear. CDR3 length: 12 amino acids. The germline gives CDR1 MNHEY, CDR2 SVGEGT. The V end was cut by 3 bases, the J end by 5 bases, with 4 bases between. CDR3 sequence: CASSYNTGELFF. Here the CDR3 DNA reads TGTGCCAGCAGTTATAATACCGGGGAGCTGTTTTTT.

This chain links TRBV19 with TRBJ1-2; 7 bases align to TRBD1. The CDR3 spans 14 residues. Germline V gene lookup returns CDR1 LNHDA and CDR2 SQIVND (reference sequence). V shed 2 bases, J shed 3 bases, and the junction held 3 bases outside the gene matches. The CDR3 region has the DNA TGTGCCAGTAGTATAATTGGACAGGACTATGGCTACACCTTC. Residues: CASSIIGQDYGYTF.

This chain connects TRBV6-2 or TRBV6-3 to TRBJ2-7; 8 bases fit TRBD2. V shed 3 bases, J shed 6 bases, and the junction held 13 bases outside the gene matches. Germline V CDR1 and CDR2: MNHEY, SVGEGT. The CDR3 covers 16 residues. The CDR3 DNA is TGTGCCAGCAGTTATTTAGCGGGGTGGCTGTTAGGCGAGCAGTACTTC. Amino acids: CASSYLAGWLLGEQYF.

The genes are TRBV6-5 and TRBJ1-1; tentatively, D is TRBD1 (5 bases). Trimming took off 7 bases at V and 4 bases at J, with 16 bases between the two ends. Per the germline V gene, CDR1 is MNHEY and CDR2 is SVGAGI. This CDR3 has 14 amino acids. The CDR3 protein is CASNYQGIRTEAFF. CDR3 DNA: TGTGCCAGCAACTACCAGGGAATTCGCACTGAAGCTTTCTTT.

The rearrangement links TRBV19 to TRBJ1-5; 7 nucleotides agree with TRBD1. The germline CDR1 and CDR2 sequences are LNHDA and SQIVND (reference sequence). J lost 5 bases, V lost 8 bases, and 9 bases had no gene match. CDR3 length: 14 amino acids. CDR3 sequence reads: CASHRQGSHQPQHF. The CDR3 bases are TGTGCCAGTCACAGACAGGGTTCCCATCAGCCCCAGCATTTT.

V is TRBV11-2 and J is TRBJ2-3, with 8 nucleotides matching TRBD2. Germline-derived CDR1 and CDR2 are SGHAT and FQNNGV. CDR3 length: 18 amino acids. J gave up 1 base and V 5 bases, and 14 bases lay outside the gene matches. The CDR3 nucleotides read TGTGCCAGCAGCCCCCGATTTTTAGCGGGGAGGGGCACAGATACGCAGTATTTT. It codes for CASSPRFLAGRGTDTQYF.

The chain is built from TRBV19 and TRBJ1-5; tentatively, D is TRBD1 (5 bases). The V gene lost 6 bases and the J gene lost 6 bases, with 24 bases spanning the gap. CDR3 length equals 17 residues. The V gene's germline CDR1 is LNHDA and CDR2 SQIVND (reference sequence). This chain's CDR3 is CASSATVFRVGGQPQHF. CDR3 nucleotides: TGTGCCAGTAGCGCAACCGTCTTCAGGGTGGGTGGTCAGCCCCAGCATTTT.

The chain has TRBV7-9 and TRBJ1-4; D gene uncertain. The CDR3 contains 15 residues. V lost 1 base and J 6 bases, leaving 12 bases between the germline ends. CDR1 and CDR2 from the germline V gene are SEHNR and FQNEAQ (reference sequence). The CDR3 protein is CASSLDSRPHEKLFF. The DNA of the CDR3 is TGTGCCAGCAGCTTAGACAGCAGGCCGCATGAAAAACTGTTTTTT.

The rearrangement uses TRBV27 and TRBJ1-1; D is unresolved. The length of the CDR3 is 11 residues. Germline V CDR1 and CDR2: MNHEY, SMNVEV (reference sequence). V lost 6 bases to trimming and J lost 9 bases, with 11 bases between them. This CDR3 reads CASSAGFKAFF. The CDR3 DNA is TGTGCCAGCAGCGCTGGATTCAAAGCTTTCTTT.